These 5 T cell receptor beta chains originate from one sample sequenced in a study of T-cell memory formation after mild COVID-19. TCRdb used MiXCR to reprocess the 5' RACE reads, holding one entry per CDR3 protein. The sample yields 350,000 to 450,000 distinct CDR3 sequences, approximately 24% seen once. Sequenced input: PBMCs or a T cell subset sorted from them (not recorded which). The receptors originated from an adult woman who had mild COVID-19 (a few samples of this study predate the infection). Cell type and time point are not known.

The CDR3 nucleotides read TGTGCCAGTAGCCCGACAGGGGGCCTAATCAAGACCTACGAGCAGTACTTC. Protein sequence: CASSPTGGLIKTYEQYF. The V and J genes are TRBV19 and TRBJ2-7; 10 positions agree with TRBD1. This CDR3 comprises 17 residues. Losses at the gene ends were 6 bases for V and 2 bases for J; bases not matched to a gene: 13. Germline CDR1 reads LNHDA; CDR2 reads SQIVND (reference sequence).

The table lists this clonotype with a few counts. The chain employs TRBV7-2 and TRBJ2-7, with 8 bases that match TRBD1. With 5 bases clipped from V and 0 bases from J, the junction kept 12 bases outside the gene matches. Germline V gene lookup returns CDR1 SGHTA and CDR2 FQGNSA. The CDR3 runs 17 residues. The CDR3 DNA reads TGTGCCAGCAGCCCAACACCGGGACAGGCTTACTCCTACGAGCAGTACTTC. It is translated as CASSPTPGQAYSYEQYF.

The chain couples TRBV12-3 or TRBV12-4 to TRBJ2-3, with D possibly being TRBD2 (5 bases). The CDR3 covers 14 residues. Trimming stripped 7 bases from V and 2 bases from J, with 13 bases between. The DNA for the CDR3 is TGTGCCAGCAAGAAAGCGGAGCTCACAGATACGCAGTATTTT. It yields the protein CASKKAELTDTQYF.

This clonotype was counted a few times. This chain connects TRBV6-5 to TRBJ2-7; no firm D call. The V gene lost 0 bases and the J gene lost 3 bases, with 6 bases spanning the gap. The CDR3 sequence is 13 residues long. Germline V lookup: CDR1 MNHEY, CDR2 SVGAGI. CDR3 in DNA: TGTGCCAGCAGTTACTCGCGGTTCTACGAGCAGTACTTC. This translates into CASSYSRFYEQYF.

This rearrangement joins TRBV20-1 to TRBJ1-2; D gene uncertain. V gave up 5 bases and J gave up 4 bases, with 11 bases separating them. The CDR3 length is 12 residues. Germline CDR1 DFQATT, CDR2 SNEGSKA (reference sequence). CDR3 DNA sequence: TGCAGTGCTCCCTCGTTGGCCTATGGCTACACCTTC. Translating it yields CSAPSLAYGYTF.